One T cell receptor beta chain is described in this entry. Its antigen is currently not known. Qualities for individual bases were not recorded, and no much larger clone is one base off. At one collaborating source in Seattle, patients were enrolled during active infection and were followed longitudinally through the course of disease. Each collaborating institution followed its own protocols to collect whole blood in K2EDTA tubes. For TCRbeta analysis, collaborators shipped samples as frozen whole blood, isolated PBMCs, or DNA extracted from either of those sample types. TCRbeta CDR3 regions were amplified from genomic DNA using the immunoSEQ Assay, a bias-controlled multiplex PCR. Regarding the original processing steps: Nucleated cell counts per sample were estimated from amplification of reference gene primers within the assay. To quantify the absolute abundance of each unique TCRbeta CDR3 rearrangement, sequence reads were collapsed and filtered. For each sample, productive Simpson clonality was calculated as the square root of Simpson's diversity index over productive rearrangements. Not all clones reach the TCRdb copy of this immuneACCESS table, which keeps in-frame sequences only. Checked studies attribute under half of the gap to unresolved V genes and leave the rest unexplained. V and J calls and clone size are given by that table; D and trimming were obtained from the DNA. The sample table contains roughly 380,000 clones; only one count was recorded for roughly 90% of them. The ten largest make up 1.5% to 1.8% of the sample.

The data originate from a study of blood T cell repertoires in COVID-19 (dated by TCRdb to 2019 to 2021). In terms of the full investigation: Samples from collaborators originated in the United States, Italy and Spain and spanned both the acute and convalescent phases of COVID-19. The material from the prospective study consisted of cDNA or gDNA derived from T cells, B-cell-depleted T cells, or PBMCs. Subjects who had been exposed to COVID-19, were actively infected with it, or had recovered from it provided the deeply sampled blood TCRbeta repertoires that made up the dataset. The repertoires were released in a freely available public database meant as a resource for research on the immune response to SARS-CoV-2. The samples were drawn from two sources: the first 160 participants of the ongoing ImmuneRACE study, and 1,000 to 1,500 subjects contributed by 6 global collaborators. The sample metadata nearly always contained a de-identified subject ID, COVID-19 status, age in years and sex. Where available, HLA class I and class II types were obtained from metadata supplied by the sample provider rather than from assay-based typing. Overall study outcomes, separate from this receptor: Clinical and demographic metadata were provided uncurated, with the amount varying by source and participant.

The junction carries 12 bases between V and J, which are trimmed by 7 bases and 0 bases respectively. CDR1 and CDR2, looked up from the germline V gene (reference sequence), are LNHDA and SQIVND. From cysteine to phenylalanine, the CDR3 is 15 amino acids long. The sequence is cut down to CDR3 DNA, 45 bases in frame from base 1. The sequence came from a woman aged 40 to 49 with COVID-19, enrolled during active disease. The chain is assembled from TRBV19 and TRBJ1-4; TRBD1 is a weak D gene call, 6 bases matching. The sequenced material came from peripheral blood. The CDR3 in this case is CASKTGDATNEKLFF. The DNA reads TGTGCCAGTAAGACAGGAGATGCAACTAATGAAAAACTGTTTTTT.